This T cell receptor beta chain was identified in a study of sequential checkpoint blockade in melanoma. Study-wide background: Patients were randomized 1:1 to nivolumab-then-ipilimumab or ipilimumab-then-nivolumab first-line. Each arm's sequence ended with maintenance nivolumab.

Here immunoSEQ multiplex PCR was the method, and the copy in TCRdb shows in-frame clones only, minus some. This sample has 34,000 or so clones, with more than 65% found just once. Noted treatment: randomized to nivolumab then ipilimumab (arm A) or the reverse (arm B). None of the patients previously received DNA-damaging chemotherapy. Sorted cells were live CD3+CD8+, lacking CD19 and CD56, from PBMCs. V dropped 4 bases and J dropped 0; count of bases not matched to a gene: 4. The CDR3 spans 15 residues. Germline V CDR1 and CDR2: LNHNV, YYDKDF (reference sequence). The V and J genes are TRBV15 and TRBJ2-3; 7 bases line up with TRBD1. The input for sequencing was CD8+ T cells sorted from blood (inferred from file names), taken from a patient given nivolumab and ipilimumab in sequence. This TCR was recovered from a human donor with melanoma. This CDR3 reads CATSTGTVSTDTQYF. The CDR3 nucleotides read TGTGCCACCAGCACCGGGACAGTTAGCACAGATACGCAGTATTTT.